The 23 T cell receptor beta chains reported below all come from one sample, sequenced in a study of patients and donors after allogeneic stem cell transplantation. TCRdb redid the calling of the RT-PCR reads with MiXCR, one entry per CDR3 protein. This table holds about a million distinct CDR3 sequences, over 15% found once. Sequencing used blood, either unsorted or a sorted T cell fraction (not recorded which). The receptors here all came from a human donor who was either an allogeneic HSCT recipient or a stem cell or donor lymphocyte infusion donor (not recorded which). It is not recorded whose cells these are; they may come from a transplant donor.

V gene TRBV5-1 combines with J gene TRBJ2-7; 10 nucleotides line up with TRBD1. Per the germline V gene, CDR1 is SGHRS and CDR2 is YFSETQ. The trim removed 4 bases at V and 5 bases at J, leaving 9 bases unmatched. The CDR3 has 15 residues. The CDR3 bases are TGCGCCAGCAGCACCCGGGACAGGGGACCCAACGAGCAGTACTTC. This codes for CASSTRDRGPNEQYF.

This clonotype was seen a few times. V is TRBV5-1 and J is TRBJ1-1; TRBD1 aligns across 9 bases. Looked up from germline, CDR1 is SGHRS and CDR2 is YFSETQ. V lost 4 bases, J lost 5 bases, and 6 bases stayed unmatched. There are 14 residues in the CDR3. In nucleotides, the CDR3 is TGCGCCAGCAGCGGGGGGACAGGGTTAACTGAAGCTTTCTTT. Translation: CASSGGTGLTEAFF.

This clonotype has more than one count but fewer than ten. CDR3 coding DNA: TGTGCCAGCAGCCGCCCATCGGGTGAAAAACTGTTTTTT. Amino acids: CASSRPSGEKLFF. This rearrangement joins TRBV7-2 to TRBJ1-4; D ambiguous. Germline V CDR1 and CDR2: SGHTA, FQGNSA. V was shortened by 5 bases and J by 7 bases, with 11 bases between the two germline ends. This CDR3 comprises 13 residues.

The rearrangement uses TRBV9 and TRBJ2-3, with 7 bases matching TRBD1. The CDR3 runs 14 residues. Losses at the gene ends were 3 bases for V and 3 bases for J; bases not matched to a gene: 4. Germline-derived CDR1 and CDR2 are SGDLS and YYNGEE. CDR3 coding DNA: TGTGCCAGCAGCGCGACAGGGACAACAGATACGCAGTATTTT. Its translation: CASSATGTTDTQYF.

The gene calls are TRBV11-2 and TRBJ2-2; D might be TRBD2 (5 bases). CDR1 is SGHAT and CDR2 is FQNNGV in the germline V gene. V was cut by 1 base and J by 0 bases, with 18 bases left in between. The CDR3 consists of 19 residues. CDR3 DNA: TGTGCCAGCAGCTTAGGTCTAGCATTCAGCTCAGCGAACACCGGGGAGCTGTTTTTT. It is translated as CASSLGLAFSSANTGELFF.

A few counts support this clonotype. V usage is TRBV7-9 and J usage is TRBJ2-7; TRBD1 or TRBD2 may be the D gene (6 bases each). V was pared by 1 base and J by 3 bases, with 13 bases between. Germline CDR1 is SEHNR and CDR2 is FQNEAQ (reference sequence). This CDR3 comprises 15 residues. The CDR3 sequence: CASSLGEGGSYEQYF. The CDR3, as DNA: TGTGCCAGCAGCTTAGGGGAAGGGGGGAGCTACGAGCAGTACTTC.

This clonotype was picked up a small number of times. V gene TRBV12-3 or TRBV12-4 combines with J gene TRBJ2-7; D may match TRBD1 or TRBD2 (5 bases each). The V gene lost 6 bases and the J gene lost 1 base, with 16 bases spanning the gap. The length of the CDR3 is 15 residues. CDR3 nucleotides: TGTGCCAGCAGCCTCCGGGACGGCTTATCCTACGAGCAGTACTTC. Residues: CASSLRDGLSYEQYF.

The CDR3 reads CSAPKGNGNQPQHF. CDR3 sequence (DNA): TGCAGTGCTCCTAAGGGGAATGGCAATCAGCCCCAGCATTTT. The V call is TRBV20-1, the J call TRBJ1-5; tentative D call: TRBD1 (5 bases). The CDR3 has 14 residues. V lost 5 bases and J 2 bases, leaving 13 bases between the germline ends. Looked up from germline, CDR1 is DFQATT and CDR2 is SNEGSKA (reference sequence).

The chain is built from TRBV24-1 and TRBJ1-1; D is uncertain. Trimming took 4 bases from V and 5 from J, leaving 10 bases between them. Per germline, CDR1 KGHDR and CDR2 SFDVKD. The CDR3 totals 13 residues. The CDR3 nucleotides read TGTGCCACCAGTGAAGGTGGGTTGACTGAAGCTTTCTTT. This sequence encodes CATSEGGLTEAFF.

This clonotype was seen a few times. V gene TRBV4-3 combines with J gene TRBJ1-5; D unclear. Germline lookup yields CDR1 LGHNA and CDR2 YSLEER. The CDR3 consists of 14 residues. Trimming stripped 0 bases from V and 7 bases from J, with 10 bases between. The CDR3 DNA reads TGCGCCAGCAGCCAAGAGCGGGCATGGCAGCCCCAGCATTTT. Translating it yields CASSQERAWQPQHF.

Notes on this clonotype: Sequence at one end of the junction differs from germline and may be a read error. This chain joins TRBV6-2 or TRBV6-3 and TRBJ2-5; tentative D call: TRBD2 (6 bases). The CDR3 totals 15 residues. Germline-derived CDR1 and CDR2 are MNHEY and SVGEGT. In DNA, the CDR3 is TGTGCCAGCAGAGACCTGGAGGGCCCCCAAGGGACCCAGTACTTC. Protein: CASRDLEGPQGTQYF.

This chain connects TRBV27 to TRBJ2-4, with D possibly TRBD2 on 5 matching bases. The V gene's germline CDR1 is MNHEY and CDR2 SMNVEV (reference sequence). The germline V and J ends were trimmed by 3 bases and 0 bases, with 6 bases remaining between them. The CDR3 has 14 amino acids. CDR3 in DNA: TGTGCCAGCAGTTTGAGGGCAGCCAAAAACATTCAGTACTTC. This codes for CASSLRAAKNIQYF.

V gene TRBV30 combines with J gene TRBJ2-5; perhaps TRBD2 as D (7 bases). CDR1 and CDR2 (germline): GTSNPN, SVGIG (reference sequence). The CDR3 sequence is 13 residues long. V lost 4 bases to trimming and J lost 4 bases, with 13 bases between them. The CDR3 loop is CAWNAGAGETQYF. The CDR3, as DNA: TGTGCCTGGAACGCGGGGGCCGGAGAGACCCAGTACTTC.

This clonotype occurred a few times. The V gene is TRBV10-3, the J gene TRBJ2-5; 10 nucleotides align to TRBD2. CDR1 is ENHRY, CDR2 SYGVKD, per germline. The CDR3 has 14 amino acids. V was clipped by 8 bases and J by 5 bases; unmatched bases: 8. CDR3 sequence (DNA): TGTGCCATCGCTCCGGGACTAGCGATTGAGACCCAGTACTTC. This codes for CAIAPGLAIETQYF.

The CDR3, as DNA: TGCAGTGCTAGAGTCCCGGAGCGATCCACAGATACGCAGTATTTT. Translating it yields CSARVPERSTDTQYF. The chain combines TRBV20-1 with TRBJ2-3; D is unresolved. Trimming stripped 1 base from V and 2 bases from J, with 13 bases between. This CDR3 has 15 amino acids. Germline loops: CDR1 DFQATT, CDR2 SNEGSKA (reference sequence).

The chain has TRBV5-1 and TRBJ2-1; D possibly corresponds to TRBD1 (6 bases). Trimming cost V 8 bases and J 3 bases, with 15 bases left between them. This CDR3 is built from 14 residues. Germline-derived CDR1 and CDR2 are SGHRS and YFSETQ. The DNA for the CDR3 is TGCGCCAGTAGGACAGAAGCTGTCTACAATGAGCAGTTCTTC. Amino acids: CASRTEAVYNEQFF.

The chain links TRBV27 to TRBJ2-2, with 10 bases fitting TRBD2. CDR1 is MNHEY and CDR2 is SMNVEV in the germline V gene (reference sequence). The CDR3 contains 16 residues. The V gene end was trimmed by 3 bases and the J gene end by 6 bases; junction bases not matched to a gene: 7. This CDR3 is CASSFGLAVTPGELFF. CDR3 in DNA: TGTGCCAGCAGTTTCGGACTAGCGGTGACCCCCGGGGAGCTGTTTTTT.

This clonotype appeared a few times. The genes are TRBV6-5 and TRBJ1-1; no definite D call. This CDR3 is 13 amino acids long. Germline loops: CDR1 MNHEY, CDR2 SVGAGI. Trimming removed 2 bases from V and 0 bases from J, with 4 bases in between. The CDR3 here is CASSYVLNTEAFF. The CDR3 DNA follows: TGTGCCAGCAGTTACGTGCTGAACACTGAAGCTTTCTTT.

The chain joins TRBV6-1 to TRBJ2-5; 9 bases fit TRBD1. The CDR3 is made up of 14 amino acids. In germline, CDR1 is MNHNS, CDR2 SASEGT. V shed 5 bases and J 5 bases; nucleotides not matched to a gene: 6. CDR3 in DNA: TGTGCCAGCAGTAAACAGGGGGCTGGGGAGACCCAGTACTTC. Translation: CASSKQGAGETQYF.

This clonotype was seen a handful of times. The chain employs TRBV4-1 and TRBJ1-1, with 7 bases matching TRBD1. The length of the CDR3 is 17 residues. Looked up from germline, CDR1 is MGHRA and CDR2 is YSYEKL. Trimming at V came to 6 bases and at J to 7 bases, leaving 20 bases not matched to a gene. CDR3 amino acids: CASSHPPGQTEYGEAFF. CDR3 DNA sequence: TGCGCCAGCAGTCATCCTCCGGGACAGACTGAATATGGTGAAGCTTTCTTT.

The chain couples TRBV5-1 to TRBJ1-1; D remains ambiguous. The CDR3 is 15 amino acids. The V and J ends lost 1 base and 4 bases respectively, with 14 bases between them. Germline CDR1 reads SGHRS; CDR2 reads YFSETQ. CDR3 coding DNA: TGCGCCAGCAGCTTGTCTAGCAGAGACATCACTGAAGCTTTCTTT. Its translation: CASSLSSRDITEAFF.

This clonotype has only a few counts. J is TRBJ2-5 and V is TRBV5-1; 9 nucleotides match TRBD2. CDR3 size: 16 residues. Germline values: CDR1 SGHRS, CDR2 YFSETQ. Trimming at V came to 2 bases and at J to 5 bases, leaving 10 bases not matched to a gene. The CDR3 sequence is CASSFSLAGIHETQYF. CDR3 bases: TGCGCCAGCAGCTTTAGCCTAGCGGGAATTCATGAGACCCAGTACTTC.

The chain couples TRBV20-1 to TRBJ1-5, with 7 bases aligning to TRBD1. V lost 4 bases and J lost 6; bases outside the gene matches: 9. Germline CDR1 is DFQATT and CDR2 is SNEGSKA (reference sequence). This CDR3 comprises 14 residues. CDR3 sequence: CSAKGGGWIQPQHF. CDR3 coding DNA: TGCAGTGCTAAAGGGGGCGGGTGGATTCAGCCCCAGCATTTT.